A selection of T cell receptor beta chains follows, all from one sample in a study of blood T cell repertoires in COVID-19. The protocol was immunoSEQ multiplex PCR, while the TCRdb copy is restricted to in-frame clones and leaves out a portion. The sample records around 100,000 clones, more than 70% being singletons. The sample taken for sequencing was peripheral blood. The receptor set was obtained from a human donor in a cohort sampled during active COVID-19. The CDR3 runs from the conserved cysteine through the conserved F or W. Each record gives: CDR3 DNA, CDR3 protein, clone size, D gene, V gene, J gene. D genes are given only for firm matches. Size is stated for part of the rows, as once, few or many counts, or as a class when the clone is expanded.

cdr3_nt: TGTGCCAGCAGCCACGACCGGGACAACAAGGGGGAGACCCAGTACTTC; cdr3_aa: CASSHDRDNKGETQYF; clone_size: -; d_call: -; v_call: TRBV3-1/TRBV3-2; j_call: TRBJ2-5
cdr3_nt: TGCGCCAGCAGCTCAGGACACACAGGGTTTACCGGGGAGCTGTTTTTT; cdr3_aa: CASSSGHTGFTGELFF; clone_size: -; d_call: -; v_call: TRBV5-1; j_call: TRBJ2-2
cdr3_nt: TGTGCCACCAGCAGGGACGACGTAGCGGGGGCGACCTACGAGCAGTACTTC; cdr3_aa: CATSRDDVAGATYEQYF; clone_size: -; d_call: TRBD2; v_call: TRBV15; j_call: TRBJ2-7
cdr3_nt: TGTGCCAGCAGCGCCCGGGACAGGGCAGAGACCCAGTACTTC; cdr3_aa: CASSARDRAETQYF; clone_size: -; d_call: TRBD1; v_call: TRBV7-8; j_call: TRBJ2-5
cdr3_nt: TGTGCCAGTAGTACCCGACGTGAGCTAGACAATGAGCAGTTCTTC; cdr3_aa: CASSTRRELDNEQFF; clone_size: -; d_call: -; v_call: TRBV19; j_call: TRBJ2-1
cdr3_nt: TGTGCCAGCAAAAGTTCAGGGGCTGGAAACACCATATATTTT; cdr3_aa: CASKSSGAGNTIYF; clone_size: -; d_call: -; v_call: TRBV2; j_call: TRBJ1-3
cdr3_nt: TGTGCCAGCTCACCAAGCTGGGCTCTCTACAATGAGCAGTTCTTC; cdr3_aa: CASSPSWALYNEQFF; clone_size: -; d_call: -; v_call: TRBV18; j_call: TRBJ2-1
cdr3_nt: TGTGCCAGCAGCTGGGGCGGCCTGAATTCACCCCTCCACTTT; cdr3_aa: CASSWGGLNSPLHF; clone_size: -; d_call: -; v_call: TRBV6-2/TRBV6-3; j_call: TRBJ1-6
cdr3_nt: TGTGCCAGCAGTGAACAACCGGGACAGGACTACGAGCAGTACTTC; cdr3_aa: CASSEQPGQDYEQYF; clone_size: -; d_call: TRBD1; v_call: TRBV25-1; j_call: TRBJ2-7
cdr3_nt: TGTGCCAGCACCAACAGCGTCGGGACCCAGCATTTT; cdr3_aa: CASTNSVGTQHF; clone_size: few; d_call: -; v_call: TRBV27; j_call: TRBJ1-5
cdr3_nt: TGTGCCAGCAGTGAACGGGCTAGCGGGATAGCATACGAGCAGTACTTC; cdr3_aa: CASSERASGIAYEQYF; clone_size: -; d_call: TRBD2; v_call: TRBV2; j_call: TRBJ2-7
cdr3_nt: TGTGCCAGCAGCTTAGAGGGGTTTAGAGAAAACACCATATATTTT; cdr3_aa: CASSLEGFRENTIYF; clone_size: -; d_call: -; v_call: TRBV7-2; j_call: TRBJ1-3
cdr3_nt: TGCGCCAGCAGCCAAGCGGGGACAGGGATGGGCTACACCTTC; cdr3_aa: CASSQAGTGMGYTF; clone_size: -; d_call: TRBD1; v_call: TRBV4-3; j_call: TRBJ1-2
cdr3_nt: TGTGCCAGCAGCCGCTCAACCAAAGGAGCTCTCAAAAACATTCAGTACTTC; cdr3_aa: CASSRSTKGALKNIQYF; clone_size: -; d_call: -; v_call: TRBV5-8; j_call: TRBJ2-4
cdr3_nt: TGTGCCACAACCCAGACAGGGAACTATGGCTACACCTTC; cdr3_aa: CATTQTGNYGYTF; clone_size: -; d_call: TRBD1; v_call: TRBV10-3; j_call: TRBJ1-2
cdr3_nt: TGTGCCAGCAGACGCGGGGCGGTCTTGGACAATGAGCAGTTCTTC; cdr3_aa: CASRRGAVLDNEQFF; clone_size: -; d_call: -; v_call: TRBV6-5; j_call: TRBJ2-1
cdr3_nt: TGTGCCAGCAGTTACGGGACAGGGGACTATGGCTACACCTTC; cdr3_aa: CASSYGTGDYGYTF; clone_size: -; d_call: TRBD1; v_call: TRBV6-5; j_call: TRBJ1-2
cdr3_nt: TGTGCCAGCAGTTACGGCAGGGTCGGGAACTATGGCTACACCTTC; cdr3_aa: CASSYGRVGNYGYTF; clone_size: -; d_call: -; v_call: TRBV6-5; j_call: TRBJ1-2
cdr3_nt: TGTGCCAGCTCGAGGGATCCGGGACAGAGCAATGAGCAGTTCTTC; cdr3_aa: CASSRDPGQSNEQFF; clone_size: -; d_call: TRBD1; v_call: TRBV18; j_call: TRBJ2-1
cdr3_nt: TGTGCCAGCAGCCTCAGTAATTCACCCCTCCACTTT; cdr3_aa: CASSLSNSPLHF; clone_size: -; d_call: -; v_call: TRBV3-1/TRBV3-2; j_call: TRBJ1-6
cdr3_nt: TGTGCCAGCAGCCCCTGGGGCCTCACAGTGGATACGCAGTATTTT; cdr3_aa: CASSPWGLTVDTQYF; clone_size: few; d_call: -; v_call: TRBV3-1/TRBV3-2; j_call: TRBJ2-3
cdr3_nt: TGCGCCAGCAATCGCTTAAGGGGGCGGGTATTTCAGCCCCAGCATTTT; cdr3_aa: CASNRLRGRVFQPQHF; clone_size: few; d_call: TRBD1; v_call: TRBV23-1; j_call: TRBJ1-5
cdr3_nt: TGTGCCAGCAGTCGAGGATTGTTAGAAACCGGGGAGCTGTTTTTT; cdr3_aa: CASSRGLLETGELFF; clone_size: -; d_call: -; v_call: TRBV6-5; j_call: TRBJ2-2
cdr3_nt: TGCAGTGCGGAACAACAGGGTAGGAGGTTCTTC; cdr3_aa: CSAEQQGRRFF; clone_size: -; d_call: -; v_call: TRBV20-1; j_call: TRBJ2-1
cdr3_nt: TGTGCCTGGAGTGTAGCGGCGACAGGTGGTTTGGGCTACACCTTC; cdr3_aa: CAWSVAATGGLGYTF; clone_size: -; d_call: -; v_call: TRBV30; j_call: TRBJ1-2
cdr3_nt: TGTGCCATAGGGAATAGACAGGGCAAAGGCTACACCTTC; cdr3_aa: CAIGNRQGKGYTF; clone_size: -; d_call: TRBD1; v_call: TRBV10-3; j_call: TRBJ1-2
cdr3_nt: TGTGCCAGCTCACCAGCTAGCGGGGTGGAGACCCAGTACTTC; cdr3_aa: CASSPASGVETQYF; clone_size: -; d_call: TRBD2; v_call: TRBV18; j_call: TRBJ2-5
cdr3_nt: TGTGCCAGCAGTGACCTCACACAGGGCTCCTACGAGCAGTACTTC; cdr3_aa: CASSDLTQGSYEQYF; clone_size: -; d_call: -; v_call: TRBV25-1; j_call: TRBJ2-7
cdr3_nt: TGTGCCAGCAGGCAGGGGCATGGGGGTGGAAATTCACCCCTCCACTTT; cdr3_aa: CASRQGHGGGNSPLHF; clone_size: few; d_call: -; v_call: TRBV7-2; j_call: TRBJ1-6
cdr3_nt: TGTGCCAGCAGTAGTGGACAGGGGAGGACTCAGCCCCAGCATTTT; cdr3_aa: CASSSGQGRTQPQHF; clone_size: few; d_call: TRBD1; v_call: TRBV6-2/TRBV6-3; j_call: TRBJ1-5
cdr3_nt: TGTGCCAGCAGCTCAAACAGGGGGCAGGTGTACGAGCAGTACTTC; cdr3_aa: CASSSNRGQVYEQYF; clone_size: -; d_call: TRBD1; v_call: TRBV5-5; j_call: TRBJ2-7
cdr3_nt: TGTGCCAGCAGGTATGGACAGGGGAGTAGCAATCAGCCCCAGCATTTT; cdr3_aa: CASRYGQGSSNQPQHF; clone_size: once; d_call: TRBD1; v_call: TRBV28; j_call: TRBJ1-5
cdr3_nt: TGTGCCAGCAGCTATACCTCACCAGCGAACACCGGGGAGCTGTTTTTT; cdr3_aa: CASSYTSPANTGELFF; clone_size: -; d_call: -; v_call: TRBV7-2; j_call: TRBJ2-2
cdr3_nt: TGTGCCAGTAGTATAGGCGGGGGCGGCGTGCAGGGCACTGAAGCTTTCTTT; cdr3_aa: CASSIGGGGVQGTEAFF; clone_size: -; d_call: -; v_call: TRBV19; j_call: TRBJ1-1
cdr3_nt: TGTGCCAGTAGTAGAGTCCCCCGGGGGGGCCGAAGGACCGGGGAGCTGTTTTTT; cdr3_aa: CASSRVPRGGRRTGELFF; clone_size: -; d_call: TRBD2; v_call: TRBV19; j_call: TRBJ2-2
cdr3_nt: TGTGCCAGCAGTGGTGACAGGGCTCCTGGGGCCAACGTCCTGACTTTC; cdr3_aa: CASSGDRAPGANVLTF; clone_size: -; d_call: TRBD1; v_call: TRBV28; j_call: TRBJ2-6
cdr3_nt: TGTGCCAGCAGCGGATCGGGTGGGCAAGAGACCCAGTACTTC; cdr3_aa: CASSGSGGQETQYF; clone_size: -; d_call: -; v_call: TRBV9; j_call: TRBJ2-5
cdr3_nt: TGTGCCAGCAGTGAAGCTTTAGGGGGCCAGGCTGAAGCTTTCTTT; cdr3_aa: CASSEALGGQAEAFF; clone_size: -; d_call: TRBD1; v_call: TRBV25-1; j_call: TRBJ1-1
cdr3_nt: TGTGCCAGCAGGCGGACTAGCGGCATGAGTCGGTACAATGAGCAGTTCTTC; cdr3_aa: CASRRTSGMSRYNEQFF; clone_size: -; d_call: TRBD2; v_call: TRBV27; j_call: TRBJ2-1
cdr3_nt: TGTGCCAGCAGCCTGGGACTCACCGCTTACAATGAGCAGTTCTTC; cdr3_aa: CASSLGLTAYNEQFF; clone_size: -; d_call: -; v_call: TRBV3-1/TRBV3-2; j_call: TRBJ2-1
cdr3_nt: TGTGCCAGCAGCATTGGACAGGGCCACTCTGGAAACACCATATATTTT; cdr3_aa: CASSIGQGHSGNTIYF; clone_size: -; d_call: TRBD1; v_call: TRBV3-1/TRBV3-2; j_call: TRBJ1-3
cdr3_nt: TGTGCCAGCAGTGACCCGGGACAGGGAAAAACTAATGAAAAACTGTTTTTT; cdr3_aa: CASSDPGQGKTNEKLFF; clone_size: -; d_call: TRBD1; v_call: TRBV6-1; j_call: TRBJ1-4
cdr3_nt: TGTGCCAGCAGTTCCCTGACTAGCGGGAGATACGAGCAGTACTTC; cdr3_aa: CASSSLTSGRYEQYF; clone_size: -; d_call: TRBD2; v_call: TRBV6-6; j_call: TRBJ2-7
cdr3_nt: TGCGCCAGCAGCCTGGACTTATACACCGGGGAGCTGTTTTTT; cdr3_aa: CASSLDLYTGELFF; clone_size: -; d_call: -; v_call: TRBV5-1; j_call: TRBJ2-2
cdr3_nt: TGTGCCAGCAGTCCCCTGACAGGTTCCTACGAGCAGTACTTC; cdr3_aa: CASSPLTGSYEQYF; clone_size: once; d_call: -; v_call: TRBV28; j_call: TRBJ2-7
cdr3_nt: TGTGCCTTGGAAAACGGGAGGACAGATACGCAGTATTTT; cdr3_aa: CALENGRTDTQYF; clone_size: few; d_call: TRBD2; v_call: TRBV30; j_call: TRBJ2-3
cdr3_nt: TGTGCCAGCTCAAAAACGGGACAGCACACAGATACGCAGTATTTT; cdr3_aa: CASSKTGQHTDTQYF; clone_size: -; d_call: TRBD1; v_call: TRBV18; j_call: TRBJ2-3
cdr3_nt: TGTGCCAGAGTGGGACTAGCCCACTGTGAGCAGTTCTTC; cdr3_aa: CARVGLAHCEQFF; clone_size: -; d_call: TRBD2; v_call: TRBV19; j_call: TRBJ2-1